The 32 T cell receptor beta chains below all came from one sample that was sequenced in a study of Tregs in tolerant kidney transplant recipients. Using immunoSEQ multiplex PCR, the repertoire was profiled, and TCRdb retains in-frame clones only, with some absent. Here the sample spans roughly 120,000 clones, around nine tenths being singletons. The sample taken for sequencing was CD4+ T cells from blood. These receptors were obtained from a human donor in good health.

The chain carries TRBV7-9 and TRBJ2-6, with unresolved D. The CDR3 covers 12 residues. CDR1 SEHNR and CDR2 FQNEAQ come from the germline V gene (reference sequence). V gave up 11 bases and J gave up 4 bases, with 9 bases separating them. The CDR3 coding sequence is TGTGCCCCACTACCCGGGGCCAACGTCCTGACTTTC. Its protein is CAPLPGANVLTF. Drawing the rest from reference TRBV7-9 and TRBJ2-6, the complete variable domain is DTGVSQNPRHKITKRGQNVTFRCDPISEHNRLYWYRQTLGQGPEFLTYFQNEAQLEKSRLLSDRFSAERPKGSFSTLEIQRTEQGDSAMYLCAPLPGANVLTFGAGSRLTVL.

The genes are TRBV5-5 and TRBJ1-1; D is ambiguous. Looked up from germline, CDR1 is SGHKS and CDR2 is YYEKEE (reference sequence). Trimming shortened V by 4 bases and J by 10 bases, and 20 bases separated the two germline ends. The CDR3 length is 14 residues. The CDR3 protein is CASSPPGSRAAAFF. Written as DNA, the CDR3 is TGTGCCAGCAGCCCCCCGGGGTCTCGCGCCGCAGCTTTCTTT.

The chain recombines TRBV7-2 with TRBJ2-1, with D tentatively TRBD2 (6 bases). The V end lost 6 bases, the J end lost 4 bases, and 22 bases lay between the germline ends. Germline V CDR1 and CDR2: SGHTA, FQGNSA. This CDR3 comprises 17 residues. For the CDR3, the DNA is TGTGCCAGCAGTCCCGGAGGCGGGGTATCTTTTTACAATGAGCAGTTCTTC. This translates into CASSPGGGVSFYNEQFF.

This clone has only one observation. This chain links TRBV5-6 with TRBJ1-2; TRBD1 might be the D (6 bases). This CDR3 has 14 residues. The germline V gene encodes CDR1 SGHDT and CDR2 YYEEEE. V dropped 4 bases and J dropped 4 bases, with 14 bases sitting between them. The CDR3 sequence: CASSPQGSGYGYTF. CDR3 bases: TGTGCCAGCAGCCCCCAGGGGAGTGGCTATGGCTACACCTTC.

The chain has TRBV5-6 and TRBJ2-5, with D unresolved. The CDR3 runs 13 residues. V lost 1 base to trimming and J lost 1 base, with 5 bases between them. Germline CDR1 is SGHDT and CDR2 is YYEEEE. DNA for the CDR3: TGTGCCAGCAGCTTGCCGCCCCAAGAGACCCAGTACTTC. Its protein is CASSLPPQETQYF.

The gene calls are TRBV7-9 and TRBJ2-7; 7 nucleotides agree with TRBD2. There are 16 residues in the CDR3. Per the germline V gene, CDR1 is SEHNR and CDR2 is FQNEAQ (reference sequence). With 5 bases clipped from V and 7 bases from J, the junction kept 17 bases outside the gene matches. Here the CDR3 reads CASSQGTSSGGYEQYF. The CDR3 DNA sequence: TGTGCCAGCAGCCAAGGAACTAGCTCGGGAGGTTATGAGCAGTACTTC.

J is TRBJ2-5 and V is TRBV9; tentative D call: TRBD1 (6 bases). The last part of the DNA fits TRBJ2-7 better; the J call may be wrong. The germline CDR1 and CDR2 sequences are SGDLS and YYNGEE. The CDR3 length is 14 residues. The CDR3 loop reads CASSPGTNSYEQYF. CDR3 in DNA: TGTGCCAGCAGCCCTGGGACAAACTCCTACGAGCAGTACTTC.

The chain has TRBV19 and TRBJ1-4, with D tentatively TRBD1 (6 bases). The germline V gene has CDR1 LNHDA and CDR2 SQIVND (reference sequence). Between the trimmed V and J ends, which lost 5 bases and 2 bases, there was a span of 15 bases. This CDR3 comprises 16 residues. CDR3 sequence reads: CASSEGGKRTNEKLFF. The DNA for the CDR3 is TGTGCCAGTAGTGAAGGGGGTAAACGCACTAATGAAAAACTGTTTTTT.

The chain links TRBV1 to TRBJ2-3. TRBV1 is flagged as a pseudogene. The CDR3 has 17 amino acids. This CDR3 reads CTSSHEPGSPFTDTQYF. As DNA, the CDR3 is TGCACCAGCAGCCACGAGCCAGGGAGCCCCTTCACAGATACGCAGTATTTT.

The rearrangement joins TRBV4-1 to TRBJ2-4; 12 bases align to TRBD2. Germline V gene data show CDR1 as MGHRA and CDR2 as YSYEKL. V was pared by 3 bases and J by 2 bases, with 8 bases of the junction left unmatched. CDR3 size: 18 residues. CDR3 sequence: CASSQRTSGILTKNIQYF. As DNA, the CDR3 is TGCGCCAGCAGCCAGAGGACTAGCGGGATCTTAACCAAAAACATTCAGTACTTC.

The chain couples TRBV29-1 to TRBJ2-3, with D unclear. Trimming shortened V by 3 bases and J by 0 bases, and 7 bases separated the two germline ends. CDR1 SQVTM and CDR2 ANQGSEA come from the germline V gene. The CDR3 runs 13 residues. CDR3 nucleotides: TGCAGCGTTGATACTGGTAGCACAGATACGCAGTATTTT. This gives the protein CSVDTGSTDTQYF.

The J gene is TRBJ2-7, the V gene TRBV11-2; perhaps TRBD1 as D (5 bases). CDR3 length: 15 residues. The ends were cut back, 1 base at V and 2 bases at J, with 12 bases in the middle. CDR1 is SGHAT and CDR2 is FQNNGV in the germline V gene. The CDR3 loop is CASSLAAARAYEQYF. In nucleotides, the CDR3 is TGTGCCAGCAGCTTAGCTGCGGCCAGGGCCTACGAGCAGTACTTC. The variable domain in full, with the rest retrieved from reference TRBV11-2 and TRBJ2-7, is EAGVAQSPRYKIIEKRQSVAFWCNPISGHATLYWYQQILGQGPKLLIQFQNNGVVDDSQLPKDRFSAERLKGVDSTLKIQPAKLEDSAVYLCASSLAAARAYEQYFGPGTRLTVT.

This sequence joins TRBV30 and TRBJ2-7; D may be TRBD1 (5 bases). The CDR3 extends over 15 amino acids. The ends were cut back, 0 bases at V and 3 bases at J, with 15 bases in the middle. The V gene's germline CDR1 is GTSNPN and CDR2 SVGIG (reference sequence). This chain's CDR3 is CAWSVRSTGYYEQYF. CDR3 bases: TGTGCCTGGAGTGTAAGGTCTACAGGCTACTACGAGCAGTACTTC.

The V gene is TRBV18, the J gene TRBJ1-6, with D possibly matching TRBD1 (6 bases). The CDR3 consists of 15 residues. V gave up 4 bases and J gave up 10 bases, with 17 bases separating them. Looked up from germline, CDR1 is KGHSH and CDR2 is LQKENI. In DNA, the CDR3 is TGTGCCAGCTCACGGGGACAAGGGGGACGATCACCCCTCCACTTT. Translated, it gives CASSRGQGGRSPLHF.

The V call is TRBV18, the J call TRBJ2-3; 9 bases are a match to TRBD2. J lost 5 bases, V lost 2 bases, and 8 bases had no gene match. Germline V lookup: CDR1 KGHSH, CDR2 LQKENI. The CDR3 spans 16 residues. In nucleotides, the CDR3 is TGTGCCAGCTCACCAAATAGCGGGAGTCGTGAAGATACGCAGTATTTT. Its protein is CASSPNSGSREDTQYF.

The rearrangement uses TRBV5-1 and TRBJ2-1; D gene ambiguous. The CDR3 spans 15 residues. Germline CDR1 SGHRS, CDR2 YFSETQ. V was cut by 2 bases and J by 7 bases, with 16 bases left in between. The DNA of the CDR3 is TGCGCCAGCAGCTTAGGGTTGGCCCAGTGGAATGAGCAGTTCTTC. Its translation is CASSLGLAQWNEQFF.

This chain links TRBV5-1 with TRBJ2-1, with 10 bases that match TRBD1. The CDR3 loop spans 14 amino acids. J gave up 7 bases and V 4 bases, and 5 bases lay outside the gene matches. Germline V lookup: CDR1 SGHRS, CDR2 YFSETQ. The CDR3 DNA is TGCGCCAGCAGCCTCCCGGGACAGGGGAATGAGCAGTTCTTC. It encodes CASSLPGQGNEQFF. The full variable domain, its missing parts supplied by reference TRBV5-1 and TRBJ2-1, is KAGVTQTPRYLIKTRGQQVTLSCSPISGHRSVSWYQQTPGQGLQFLFEYFSETQRNKGNFPGRFSGRQFSNSRSEMNVSTLELGDSALYLCASSLPGQGNEQFFGPGTRLTVL.

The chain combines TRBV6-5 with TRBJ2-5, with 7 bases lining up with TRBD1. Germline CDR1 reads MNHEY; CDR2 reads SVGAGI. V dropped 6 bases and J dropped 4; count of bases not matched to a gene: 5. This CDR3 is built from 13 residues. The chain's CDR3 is CASRRQGAETQYF. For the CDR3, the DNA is TGTGCCAGCAGACGACAGGGTGCAGAGACCCAGTACTTC.

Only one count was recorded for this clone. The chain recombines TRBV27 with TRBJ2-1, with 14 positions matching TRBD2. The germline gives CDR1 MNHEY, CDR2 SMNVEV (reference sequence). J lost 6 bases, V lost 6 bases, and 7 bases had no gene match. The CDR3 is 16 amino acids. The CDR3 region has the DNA TGTGCCAGCAGCCTGGGACTAGCGGGAGACGGCAATGAGCAGTTCTTC. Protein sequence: CASSLGLAGDGNEQFF.

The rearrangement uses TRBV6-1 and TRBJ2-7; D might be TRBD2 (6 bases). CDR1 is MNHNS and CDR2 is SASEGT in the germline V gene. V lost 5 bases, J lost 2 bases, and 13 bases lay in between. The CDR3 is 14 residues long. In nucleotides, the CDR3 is TGTGCCAGCAGTCAAACCGGAGGGACCTACGAGCAGTACTTC. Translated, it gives CASSQTGGTYEQYF.

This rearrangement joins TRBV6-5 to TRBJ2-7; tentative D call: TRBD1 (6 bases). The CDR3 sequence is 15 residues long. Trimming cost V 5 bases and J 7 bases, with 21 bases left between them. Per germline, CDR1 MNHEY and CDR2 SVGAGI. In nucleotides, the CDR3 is TGTGCCAGCAGTCGGTTGGGCAGGGGCCTACCGGAGCAGTACTTC. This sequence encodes CASSRLGRGLPEQYF.

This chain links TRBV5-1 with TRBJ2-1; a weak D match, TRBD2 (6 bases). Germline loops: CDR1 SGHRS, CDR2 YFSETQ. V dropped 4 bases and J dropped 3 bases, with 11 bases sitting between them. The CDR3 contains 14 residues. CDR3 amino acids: CASSTETSYNEQFF. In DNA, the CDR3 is TGCGCCAGCAGCACCGAGACTAGCTACAATGAGCAGTTCTTC.

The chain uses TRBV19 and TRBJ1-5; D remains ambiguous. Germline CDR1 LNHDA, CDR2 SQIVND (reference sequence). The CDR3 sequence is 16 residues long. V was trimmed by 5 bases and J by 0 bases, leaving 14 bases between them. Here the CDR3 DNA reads TGTGCCAGTAGTCTTTCGCGGGATTATAGCAATCAGCCCCAGCATTTT. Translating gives CASSLSRDYSNQPQHF.

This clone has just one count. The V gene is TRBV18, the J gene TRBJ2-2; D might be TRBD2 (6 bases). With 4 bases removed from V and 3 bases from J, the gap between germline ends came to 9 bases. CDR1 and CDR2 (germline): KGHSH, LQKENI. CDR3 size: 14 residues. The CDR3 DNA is TGTGCCAGCTCACGGGGACTGTACACCGGGGAGCTGTTTTTT. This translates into CASSRGLYTGELFF.

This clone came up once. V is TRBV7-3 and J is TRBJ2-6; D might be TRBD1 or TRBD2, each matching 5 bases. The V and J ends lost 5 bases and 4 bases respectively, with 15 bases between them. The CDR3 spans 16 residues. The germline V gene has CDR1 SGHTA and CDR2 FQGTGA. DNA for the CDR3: TGTGCCAGCAGCCGAAGGGCAGGGACCGGGGCCAACGTCCTGACTTTC. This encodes CASSRRAGTGANVLTF. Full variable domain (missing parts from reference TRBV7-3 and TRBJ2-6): GAGVSQTPSNKVTEKGKYVELRCDPISGHTALYWYRQSLGQGPEFLIYFQGTGAADDSGLPNDRFFAVRPEGSVSTLKIQRTERGDSAVYLCASSRRAGTGANVLTFGAGSRLTVL.

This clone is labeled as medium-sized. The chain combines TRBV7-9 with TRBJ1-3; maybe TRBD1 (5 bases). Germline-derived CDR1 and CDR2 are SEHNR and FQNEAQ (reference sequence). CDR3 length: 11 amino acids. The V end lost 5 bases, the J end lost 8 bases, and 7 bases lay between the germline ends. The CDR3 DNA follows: TGTGCCAGCAGCACGGGGGACACCATATATTTT. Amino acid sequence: CASSTGDTIYF.

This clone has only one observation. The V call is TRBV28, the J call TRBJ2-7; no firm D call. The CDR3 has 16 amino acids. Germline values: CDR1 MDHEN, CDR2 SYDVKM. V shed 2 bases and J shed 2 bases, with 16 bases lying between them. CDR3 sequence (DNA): TGTGCCAGCAGTTTAGTAAGTTTTCCTCCTACCTACGAGCAGTACTTC. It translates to CASSLVSFPPTYEQYF. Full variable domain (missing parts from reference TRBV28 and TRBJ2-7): DVKVTQSSRYLVKRTGEKVFLECVQDMDHENMFWYRQDPGLGLRLIYFSYDVKMKEKGDIPEGYSVSREKKERFSLILESASTNQTSMYLCASSLVSFPPTYEQYFGPGTRLTVT.

CDR3 in DNA: TGTGCCAGCAGCGACGCTGGCTCTGGAAACACCATATATTTT. This sequence encodes CASSDAGSGNTIYF. The V gene is TRBV6-5, the J gene TRBJ1-3; D gene ambiguous. The CDR3 runs to 14 residues. In germline, CDR1 is MNHEY, CDR2 SVGAGI. Trimming cost V 6 bases and J 0 bases, with 9 bases left between them.

The CDR3: CATSRAPPGMTDTQYF. In nucleotides, the CDR3 is TGTGCCACCAGCAGAGCCCCCCCCGGGATGACAGATACGCAGTATTTT. This chain connects TRBV15 to TRBJ2-3; D may be TRBD2 (5 bases). The V gene's germline CDR1 is LNHNV and CDR2 YYDKDF (reference sequence). The CDR3 is made up of 16 amino acids. The ends were cut back, 1 base at V and 3 bases at J, with 14 bases in the middle.

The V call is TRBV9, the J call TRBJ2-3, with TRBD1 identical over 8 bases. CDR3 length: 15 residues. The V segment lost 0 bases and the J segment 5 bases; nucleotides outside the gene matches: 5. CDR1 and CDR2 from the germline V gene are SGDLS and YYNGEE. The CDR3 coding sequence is TGTGCCAGCAGCGTAGTTGGACAGGGAATAGATACGCAGTATTTT. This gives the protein CASSVVGQGIDTQYF.

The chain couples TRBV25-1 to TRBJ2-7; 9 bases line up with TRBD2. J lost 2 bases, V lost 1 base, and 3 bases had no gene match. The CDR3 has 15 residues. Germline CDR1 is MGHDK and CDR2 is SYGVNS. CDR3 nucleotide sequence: TGTGCCAGCAGTGAATGGGGCGGGGGGGCCTACGAGCAGTACTTC. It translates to CASSEWGGGAYEQYF.

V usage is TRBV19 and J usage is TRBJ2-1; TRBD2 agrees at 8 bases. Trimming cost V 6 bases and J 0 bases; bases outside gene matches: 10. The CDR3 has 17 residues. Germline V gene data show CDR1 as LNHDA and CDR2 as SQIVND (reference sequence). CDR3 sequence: CASSKTPLAGSYNEQFF. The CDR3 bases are TGTGCCAGTAGCAAAACCCCCCTAGCGGGCTCCTACAATGAGCAGTTCTTC.